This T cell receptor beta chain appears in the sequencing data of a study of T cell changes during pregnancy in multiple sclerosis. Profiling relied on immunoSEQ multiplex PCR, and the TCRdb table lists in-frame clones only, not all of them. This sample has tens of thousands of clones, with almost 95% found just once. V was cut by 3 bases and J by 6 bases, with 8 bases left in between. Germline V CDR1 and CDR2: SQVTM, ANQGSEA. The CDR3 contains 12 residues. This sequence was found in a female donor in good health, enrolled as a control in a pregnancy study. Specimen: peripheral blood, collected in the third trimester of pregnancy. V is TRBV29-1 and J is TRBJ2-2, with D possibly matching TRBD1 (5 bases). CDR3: CSVEWGAGELFF. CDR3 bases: TGCAGCGTTGAGTGGGGCGCCGGGGAGCTGTTTTTT.